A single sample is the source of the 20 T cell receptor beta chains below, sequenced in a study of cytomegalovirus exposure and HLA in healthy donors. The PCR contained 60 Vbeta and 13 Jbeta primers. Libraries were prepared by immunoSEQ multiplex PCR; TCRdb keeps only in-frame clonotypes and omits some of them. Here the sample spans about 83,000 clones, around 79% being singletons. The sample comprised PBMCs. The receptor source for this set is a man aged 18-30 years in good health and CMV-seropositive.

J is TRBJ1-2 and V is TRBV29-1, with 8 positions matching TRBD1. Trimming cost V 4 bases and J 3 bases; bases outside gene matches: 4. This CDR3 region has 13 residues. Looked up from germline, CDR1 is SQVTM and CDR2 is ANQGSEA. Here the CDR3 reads CSVVQGADYGYTF. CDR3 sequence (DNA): TGCAGCGTTGTTCAGGGGGCTGACTATGGCTACACCTTC.

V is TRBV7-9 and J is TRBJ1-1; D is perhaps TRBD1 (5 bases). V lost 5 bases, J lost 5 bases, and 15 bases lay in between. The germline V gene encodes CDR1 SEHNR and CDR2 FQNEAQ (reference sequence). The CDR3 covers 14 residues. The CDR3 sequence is CASSRAGPRTEAFF. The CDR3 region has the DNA TGTGCCAGCAGCCGAGCAGGGCCAAGAACTGAAGCTTTCTTT.

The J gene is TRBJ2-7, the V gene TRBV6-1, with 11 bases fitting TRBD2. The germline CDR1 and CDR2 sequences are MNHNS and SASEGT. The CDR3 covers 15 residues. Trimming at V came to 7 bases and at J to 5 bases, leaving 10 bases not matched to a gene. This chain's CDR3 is CASNTIAGGPHEQYF. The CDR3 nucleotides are TGTGCCAGCAATACTATAGCGGGAGGGCCCCACGAGCAGTACTTC.

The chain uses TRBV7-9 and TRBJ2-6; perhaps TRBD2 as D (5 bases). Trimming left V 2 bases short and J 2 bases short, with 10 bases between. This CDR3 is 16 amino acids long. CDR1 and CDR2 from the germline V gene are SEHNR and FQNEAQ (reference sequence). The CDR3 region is CASSLTLATGANVLTF. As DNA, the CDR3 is TGTGCCAGCAGCTTAACTCTAGCTACTGGGGCCAACGTCCTGACTTTC.

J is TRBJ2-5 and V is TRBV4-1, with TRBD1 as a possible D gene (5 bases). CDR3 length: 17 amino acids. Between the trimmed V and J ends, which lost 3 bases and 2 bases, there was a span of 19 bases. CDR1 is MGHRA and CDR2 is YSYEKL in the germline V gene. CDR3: CASSHPRQGRAQETQYF. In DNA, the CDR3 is TGCGCCAGCAGCCACCCTAGGCAGGGCAGGGCTCAAGAGACCCAGTACTTC.

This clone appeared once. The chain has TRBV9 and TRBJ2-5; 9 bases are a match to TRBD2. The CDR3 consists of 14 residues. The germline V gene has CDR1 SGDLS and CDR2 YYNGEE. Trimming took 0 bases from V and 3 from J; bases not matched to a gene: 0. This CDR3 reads CASSVGLAEETQYF. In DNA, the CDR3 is TGTGCCAGCAGCGTAGGACTAGCGGAAGAGACCCAGTACTTC.

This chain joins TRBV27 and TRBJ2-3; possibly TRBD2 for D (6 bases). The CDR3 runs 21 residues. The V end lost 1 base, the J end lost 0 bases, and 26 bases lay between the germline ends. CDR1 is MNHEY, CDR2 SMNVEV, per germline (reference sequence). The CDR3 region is CASSLFSISGEPKESTDTQYF. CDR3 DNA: TGTGCCAGCAGTTTATTTTCCATTTCGGGGGAGCCCAAGGAGAGCACAGATACGCAGTATTTT.

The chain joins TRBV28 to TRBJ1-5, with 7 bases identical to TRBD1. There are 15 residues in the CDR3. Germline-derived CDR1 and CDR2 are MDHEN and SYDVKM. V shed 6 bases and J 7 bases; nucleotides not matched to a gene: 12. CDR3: CASSRSTGRIQPQHF. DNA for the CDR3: TGTGCCAGCAGCCGATCGACAGGGAGGATACAGCCCCAGCATTTT. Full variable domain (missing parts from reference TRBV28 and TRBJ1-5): DVKVTQSSRYLVKRTGEKVFLECVQDMDHENMFWYRQDPGLGLRLIYFSYDVKMKEKGDIPEGYSVSREKKERFSLILESASTNQTSMYLCASSRSTGRIQPQHFGDGTRLSIL.

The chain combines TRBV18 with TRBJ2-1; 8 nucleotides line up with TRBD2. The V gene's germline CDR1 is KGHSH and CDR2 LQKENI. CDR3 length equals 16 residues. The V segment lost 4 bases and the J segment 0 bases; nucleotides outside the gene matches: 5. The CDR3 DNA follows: TGTGCCAGCTCACGGATAGCGGGGAGCTCCTACAATGAGCAGTTCTTC. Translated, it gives CASSRIAGSSYNEQFF.

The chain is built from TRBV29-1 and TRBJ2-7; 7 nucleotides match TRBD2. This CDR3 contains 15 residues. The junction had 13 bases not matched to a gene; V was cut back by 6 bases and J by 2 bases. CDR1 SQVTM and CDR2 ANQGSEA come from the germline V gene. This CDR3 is CSVLGLTRLPYEQYF. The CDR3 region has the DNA TGCAGCGTGTTGGGACTAACCCGTCTCCCCTACGAGCAGTACTTC.

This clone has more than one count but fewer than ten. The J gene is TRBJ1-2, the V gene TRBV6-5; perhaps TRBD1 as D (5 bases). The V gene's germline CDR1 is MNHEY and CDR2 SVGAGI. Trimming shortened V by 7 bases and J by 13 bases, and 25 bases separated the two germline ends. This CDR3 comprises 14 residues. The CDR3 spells CASTTTATSLVLTF. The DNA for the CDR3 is TGTGCCAGCACAACGACAGCTACTTCGCTAGTTCTCACCTTC.

The CDR3 sequence: CASSQGQGAPETEAFF. CDR3 in DNA: TGTGCCAGCAGCCAGGGACAGGGCGCTCCAGAGACTGAAGCTTTCTTT. The gene calls are TRBV14 and TRBJ1-1; 9 nucleotides line up with TRBD1. This CDR3 has 16 residues. CDR1 is SGHDN, CDR2 FVKESK, per germline. Trimming cost V 3 bases and J 5 bases; bases outside gene matches: 10.

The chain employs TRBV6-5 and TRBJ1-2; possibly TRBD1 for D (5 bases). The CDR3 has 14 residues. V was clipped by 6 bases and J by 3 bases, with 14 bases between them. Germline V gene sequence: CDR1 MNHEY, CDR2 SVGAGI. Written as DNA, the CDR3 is TGTGCCAGCAGCCCCGCCAGGGCTGACTATGGCTACACCTTC. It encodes CASSPARADYGYTF.

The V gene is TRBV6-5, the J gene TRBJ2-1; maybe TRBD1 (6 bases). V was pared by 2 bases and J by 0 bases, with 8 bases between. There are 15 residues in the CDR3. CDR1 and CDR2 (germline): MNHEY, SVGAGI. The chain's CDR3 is CASSYRDISYNEQFF. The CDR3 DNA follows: TGTGCCAGCAGTTACAGGGACATCTCCTACAATGAGCAGTTCTTC.

The CDR3 spells CASSLAGGDQPQHF. The CDR3 DNA reads as TGTGCCAGCAGCTTAGCAGGTGGAGATCAGCCCCAGCATTTT. This chain uses TRBV7-9 with TRBJ1-5; unclear D gene. The V gene lost 0 bases and the J gene lost 5 bases, with 8 bases spanning the gap. Per the germline V gene, CDR1 is SEHNR and CDR2 is FQNEAQ (reference sequence). The CDR3 runs to 14 residues. The entire variable domain, with the rest obtained from reference TRBV7-9 and TRBJ1-5, is as follows: DTGVSQNPRHKITKRGQNVTFRCDPISEHNRLYWYRQTLGQGPEFLTYFQNEAQLEKSRLLSDRFSAERPKGSFSTLEIQRTEQGDSAMYLCASSLAGGDQPQHFGDGTRLSIL.

As DNA, the CDR3 is TGCGCCAGCAGCCAATGGACTAGCGGGAGACGCGAGCAGTACTTC. Amino acids: CASSQWTSGRREQYF. The rearrangement joins TRBV4-1 to TRBJ2-7, with TRBD2 identical over 13 bases. The V and J ends lost 2 bases and 6 bases, in that order; junction bases with no gene match: 4. Germline CDR1 and CDR2: MGHRA and YSYEKL. This CDR3 contains 15 residues.

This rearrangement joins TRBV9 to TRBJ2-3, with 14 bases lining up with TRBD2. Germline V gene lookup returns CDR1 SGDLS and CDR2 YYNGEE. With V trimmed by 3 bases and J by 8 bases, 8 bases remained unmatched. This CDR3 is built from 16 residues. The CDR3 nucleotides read TGTGCCAGCAGCGAGCCGGGACTAGCGGGAGTGGCTACGCAGTATTTT. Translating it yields CASSEPGLAGVATQYF.

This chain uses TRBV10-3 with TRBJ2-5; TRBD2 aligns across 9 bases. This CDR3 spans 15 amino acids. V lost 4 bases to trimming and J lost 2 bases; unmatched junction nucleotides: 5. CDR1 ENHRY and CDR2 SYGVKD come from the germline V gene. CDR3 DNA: TGTGCCATCAGTGGATCGACTAGCGGTCAAGAGACCCAGTACTTC. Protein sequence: CAISGSTSGQETQYF.

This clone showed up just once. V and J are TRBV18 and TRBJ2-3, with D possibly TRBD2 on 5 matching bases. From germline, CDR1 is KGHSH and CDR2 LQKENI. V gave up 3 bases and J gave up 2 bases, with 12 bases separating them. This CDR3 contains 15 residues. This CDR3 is CASSPARGHTDTQYF. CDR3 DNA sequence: TGTGCCAGCTCACCCGCGAGAGGGCACACAGATACGCAGTATTTT.

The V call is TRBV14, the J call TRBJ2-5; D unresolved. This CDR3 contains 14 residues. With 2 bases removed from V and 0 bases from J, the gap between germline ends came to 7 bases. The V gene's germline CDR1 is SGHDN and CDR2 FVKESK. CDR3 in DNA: TGTGCCAGCAGCCAATGGGCAGACCAAGAGACCCAGTACTTC. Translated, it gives CASSQWADQETQYF.